The entry below describes one T cell receptor (beta chain). Its specificity is not known. The donors were part of the roughly 120-subject validation cohort, which stood apart from the approximately 640-subject first cohort. The data originate from a study of cytomegalovirus exposure and HLA in healthy donors. This CDR3 spans 14 amino acids. Per the germline V gene, CDR1 is MNHNY and CDR2 is SVGAGI (reference sequence). V was clipped by 0 bases and J by 4 bases, with 9 bases between them. Method: immunoSEQ multiplex PCR; TCRdb's copy keeps in-frame clones and lacks some. The sample has 150,000 or so clones; roughly 86% are singletons. General study findings and limits: Many donors shared some public TCRs, even though most TCR sequences were rare. Some TCR beta chains (164 of them) were listed as cytomegalovirus-associated.

This chain uses TRBV6-6 with TRBJ1-1, with D maybe TRBD1 (5 bases). What was sequenced was PBMCs. The receptor was derived from a young man in good health and CMV-seropositive. The CDR3, as DNA: TGTGCCAGCAGTTACTCAGGGGTTGGCACTGAAGCTTTCTTT. Translating it yields CASSYSGVGTEAFF.